These 10 T cell receptor beta chains originate from one sample sequenced in a study of T cell repertoires in cytomegalovirus infection. These receptors have no known antigen. A single record per CDR3 protein comes from TCRdb applying MiXCR to the reads. The table shows about 500,000 distinct CDR3 sequences, with roughly 34% occurring only once. Sequencing was performed on cultured PBMCs, taken from culture after CMV antigen stimulation. The receptor set was obtained from a human donor in good health (CMV status not recorded). Some clones in this sample may be carry-over from other donors' samples.

This rearrangement joins TRBV27 to TRBJ1-5; D remains ambiguous. This CDR3 comprises 14 residues. Trimming pared 7 bases from V and 5 bases from J, leaving 15 bases between. Germline loops: CDR1 MNHEY, CDR2 SMNVEV (reference sequence). CDR3 DNA sequence: TGTGCCAGCACTCGGTTCGGGGTCGATCAGCCCCAGCATTTT. It translates to CASTRFGVDQPQHF.

This clonotype has only a few counts. The gene calls are TRBV12-3 or TRBV12-4 and TRBJ1-1; D is perhaps TRBD1 (6 bases). This CDR3 contains 12 residues. The ends were cut back, 3 bases at V and 7 bases at J, with 9 bases in the middle. CDR3 loop: CASSFGQLEAFF. CDR3 coding DNA: TGTGCCAGCAGTTTCGGACAGCTTGAAGCTTTCTTT.

This chain links TRBV7-2 with TRBJ2-1; 15 nucleotides align to TRBD2. V was clipped by 5 bases and J by 3 bases; unmatched bases: 8. The germline V gene has CDR1 SGHTA and CDR2 FQGNSA. The CDR3 extends over 18 amino acids. The CDR3 coding sequence is TGTGCCAGCAGCGTAGACAGGACTAGCGGGAGGGACTACAATGAGCAGTTCTTC. Protein: CASSVDRTSGRDYNEQFF. Combining the CDR3 with reference TRBV7-2 and TRBJ2-1 gives the whole variable domain GAGVSQSPSNKVTEKGKDVELRCDPISGHTALYWYRQSLGQGLEFLIYFQGNSAPDKSGLPSDRFSAERTGGSVSTLTIQRTQQEDSAVYLCASSVDRTSGRDYNEQFFGPGTRLTVL.

The CDR3 region has the DNA TGTGCCAGCAGTTACTCGTTGGACAGCGGAGCCTACGAGCAGTACGTC. Translation: CASSYSLDSGAYEQYV. The genes are TRBV6-2 or TRBV6-3 and TRBJ2-7, with TRBD1 as a possible D gene (6 bases). This CDR3 region has 16 residues. The ends were cut back, 0 bases at V and 2 bases at J, with 14 bases in the middle. Per germline, CDR1 MNHEY and CDR2 SVGEGT.

The V and J genes are TRBV7-2 and TRBJ2-1; 7 bases fit TRBD2. In germline, CDR1 is SGHTA, CDR2 FQGNSA. The CDR3 spans 16 residues. Trimming took 1 base from V and 2 from J; bases not matched to a gene: 5. The CDR3 nucleotides read TGTGCCAGCAGCTTAGTGGTGGGAGGGCCCTACAATGAGCAGTTCTTC. Its translation: CASSLVVGGPYNEQFF.

The rearrangement links TRBV6-2 or TRBV6-3 to TRBJ2-7; TRBD2 is a possible D gene (6 bases). The germline V and J ends were trimmed by 10 bases and 4 bases, with 14 bases remaining between them. This CDR3 is built from 12 residues. Germline CDR1 reads MNHEY; CDR2 reads SVGEGT. The CDR3 is CATRKRGYEQYV. CDR3 sequence (DNA): TGTGCCACCAGAAAACGGGGGTACGAGCAGTACGTC.

This clonotype was counted ten times or more. CDR3 sequence: CASVGQAYNEQFF. The CDR3 DNA reads as TGTGCCAGCGTGGGACAGGCCTACAATGAGCAGTTCTTC. The V gene is TRBV7-9, the J gene TRBJ2-1; 8 bases line up with TRBD1. The CDR3 extends over 13 amino acids. Trimming removed 8 bases from V and 2 bases from J; junction bases left unmatched: 2. CDR1 is SEHNR and CDR2 is FQNEAQ in the germline V gene (reference sequence).

This sequence joins TRBV7-6 and TRBJ2-7; D is possibly TRBD1 (6 bases). Germline CDR1 and CDR2: SGHVS and FNYEAQ. V shed 5 bases and J shed 3 bases, with 11 bases lying between them. CDR3 length: 13 residues. The DNA for the CDR3 is TGTGCCAGCAGCAAAAAAGGGGGCTACGAGCAGTACGTC. Its protein product is CASSKKGGYEQYV.

This clonotype has a handful of counts. This chain joins TRBV10-3 and TRBJ2-4; D is undetermined. CDR1 is ENHRY and CDR2 is SYGVKD in the germline V gene. This CDR3 has 13 residues. Trimming pared 10 bases from V and 3 bases from J, leaving 13 bases between. CDR3 sequence (DNA): TGTGCCACCGACCCGACGGGCAAAAACATTCAGTACTTC. It codes for CATDPTGKNIQYF.

This clonotype was recorded only once. This chain joins TRBV7-9 and TRBJ2-7, with TRBD2 identical over 12 bases. CDR1 is SEHNR, CDR2 FQNEAQ, per germline (reference sequence). Trimming took 2 bases from V and 3 from J; bases not matched to a gene: 8. This CDR3 spans 17 amino acids. The CDR3 DNA is TGTGCCAGCAGCTTAAGGGCTAGCGGGAGGGGAATCTACGAGCAGTACTTC. Its translation: CASSLRASGRGIYEQYF.